This TCR beta chain was recovered during a study of response to subunit inactivated influenza vaccine. MiXCR, applied by TCRdb to the RT-PCR reads, yields one record per CDR3 protein. Of 860,000 or so distinct CDR3 sequences in the sample, around 21% were seen once. General observations from the study: Only a handful of new T cells, the authors suggested, are recruited with each seasonal influenza vaccination.

In regard to this clonotype: The antigen is undetermined.

This CDR3 contains 13 residues. Trimming stripped 9 bases from V and 1 base from J, with 11 bases between. Germline V CDR1 and CDR2: KGHDR, SFDVKD. This TCR was sampled from a man aged 45 to 65 who received an inactivated influenza vaccine. Material: PBMCs from blood, obtained roughly 5 days after vaccination. The chain carries TRBV24-1 and TRBJ1-2; D may be TRBD1 (5 bases). The CDR3 DNA reads TGTGCCACCCTGGGACGAGATAACTATGGCTACACCTTC. Protein: CATLGRDNYGYTF.